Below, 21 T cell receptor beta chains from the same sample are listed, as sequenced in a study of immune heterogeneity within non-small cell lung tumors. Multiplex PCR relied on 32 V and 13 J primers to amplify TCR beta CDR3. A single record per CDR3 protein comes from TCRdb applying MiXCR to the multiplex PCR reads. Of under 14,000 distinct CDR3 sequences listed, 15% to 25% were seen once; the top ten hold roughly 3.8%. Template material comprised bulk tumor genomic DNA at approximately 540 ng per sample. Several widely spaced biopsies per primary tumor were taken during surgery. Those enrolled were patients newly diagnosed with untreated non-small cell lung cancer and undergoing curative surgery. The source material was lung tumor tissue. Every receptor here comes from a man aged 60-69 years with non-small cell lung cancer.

CDR3 sequence: CASSIGDSDLAKNIQYF. The DNA for the CDR3 is TGTGCCAGTAGTATAGGGGACAGCGACCTAGCCAAAAACATTCAGTACTTC. This chain uses TRBV19 with TRBJ2-4; 7 nucleotides align to TRBD1. The germline gives CDR1 LNHDA, CDR2 SQIVND (reference sequence). CDR3 size: 17 residues. Losses at the gene ends were 1 base for V and 0 bases for J; bases not matched to a gene: 6.

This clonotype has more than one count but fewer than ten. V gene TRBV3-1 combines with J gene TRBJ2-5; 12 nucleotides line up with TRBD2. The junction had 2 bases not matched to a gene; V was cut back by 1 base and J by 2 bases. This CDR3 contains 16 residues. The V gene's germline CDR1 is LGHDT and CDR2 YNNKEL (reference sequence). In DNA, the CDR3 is TGTGCCAGCAGCCAAGGACTAGCGGGAGCACAAGAGACCCAGTACTTC. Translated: CASSQGLAGAQETQYF.

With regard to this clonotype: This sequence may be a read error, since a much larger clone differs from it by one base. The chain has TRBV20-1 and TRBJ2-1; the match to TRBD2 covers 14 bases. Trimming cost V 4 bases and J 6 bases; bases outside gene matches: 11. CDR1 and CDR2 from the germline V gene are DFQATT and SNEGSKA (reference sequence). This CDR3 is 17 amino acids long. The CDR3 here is CSAIRLAGGPIFNEQFF. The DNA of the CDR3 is TGCAGTGCTATCCGACTAGCGGGAGGGCCTATTTTCAATGAGCAGTTCTTC.

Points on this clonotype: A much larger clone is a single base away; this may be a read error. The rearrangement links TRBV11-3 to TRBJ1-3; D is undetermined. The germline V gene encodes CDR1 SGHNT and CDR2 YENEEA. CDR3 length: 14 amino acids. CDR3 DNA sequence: TGTGCCAGCATCTTAGGAATCCGCGGAAACACCATATATTTT. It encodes CASILGIRGNTIYF.

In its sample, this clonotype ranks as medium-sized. CDR3: CASRAGGNTEAFF. The CDR3 bases are TGTGCCAGCAGGGCAGGGGGAAACACTGAAGCTTTCTTT. J is TRBJ1-1 and V is TRBV2; TRBD1 agrees at 7 bases. The CDR3 spans 13 residues. Trimming at V came to 6 bases and at J to 2 bases, leaving 3 bases not matched to a gene. Germline values: CDR1 SNHLY, CDR2 FYNNEI. The complete variable domain, with remaining parts taken from reference TRBV2 and TRBJ1-1, reads EPEVTQTPSHQVTQMGQEVILRCVPISNHLYFYWYRQILGQKVEFLVSFYNNEISEKSEIFDDQFSVERPDGSNFTLKIRSTKLEDSAMYFCASRAGGNTEAFFGQGTRLTVV.

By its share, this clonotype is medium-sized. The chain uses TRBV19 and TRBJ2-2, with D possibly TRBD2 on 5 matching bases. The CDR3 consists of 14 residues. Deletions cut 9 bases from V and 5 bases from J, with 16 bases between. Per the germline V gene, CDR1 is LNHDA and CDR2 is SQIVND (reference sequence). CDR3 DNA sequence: TGTGCCAGCCTACCGGCTCGGGAAACCGGGGAGCTGTTTTTT. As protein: CASLPARETGELFF.

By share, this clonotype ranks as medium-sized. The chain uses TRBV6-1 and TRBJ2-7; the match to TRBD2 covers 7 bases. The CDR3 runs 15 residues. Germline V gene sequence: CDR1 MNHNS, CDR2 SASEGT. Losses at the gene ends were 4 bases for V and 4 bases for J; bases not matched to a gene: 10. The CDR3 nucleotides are TGTGCCAGCAGTGTGCTTCTAGCGGTGAGTTACGAGCAGTACTTC. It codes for CASSVLLAVSYEQYF.

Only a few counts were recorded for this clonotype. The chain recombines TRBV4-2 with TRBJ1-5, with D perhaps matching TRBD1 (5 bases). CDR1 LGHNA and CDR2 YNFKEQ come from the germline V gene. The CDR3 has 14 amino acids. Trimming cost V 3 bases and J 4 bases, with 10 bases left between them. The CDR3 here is CASSHGQGNQPQHF. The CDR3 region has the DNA TGTGCCAGCAGCCACGGGCAGGGTAATCAGCCCCAGCATTTT.

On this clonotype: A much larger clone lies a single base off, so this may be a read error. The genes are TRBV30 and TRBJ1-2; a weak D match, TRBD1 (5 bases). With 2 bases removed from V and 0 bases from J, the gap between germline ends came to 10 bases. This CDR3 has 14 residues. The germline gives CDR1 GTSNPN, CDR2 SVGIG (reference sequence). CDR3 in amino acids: CAWSRGVTNYGYTF. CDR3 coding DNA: TGTGCCTGGAGTCGGGGGGTAACTAACTATGGCTACACCTTC. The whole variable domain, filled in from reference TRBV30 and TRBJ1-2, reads SQTIHQWPATLVQPVGSPLSLECTVEGTSNPNLYWYRQAAGRGLQLLFYSVGIGQISSEVPQNLSASRPQDRQFILSSKKLLLSDSGFYLCAWSRGVTNYGYTFGSGTRLTVV.

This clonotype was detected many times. The CDR3 sequence: CASSEYGNTIYF. The CDR3 nucleotides are TGTGCCAGCAGTGAATACGGAAACACCATATATTTT. V gene TRBV2 combines with J gene TRBJ1-3; D not resolved. The V end lost 2 bases, the J end lost 4 bases, and 3 bases lay between the germline ends. CDR1 and CDR2 from the germline V gene are SNHLY and FYNNEI. CDR3 length: 12 residues. The complete variable domain, with remaining parts taken from reference TRBV2 and TRBJ1-3, reads EPEVTQTPSHQVTQMGQEVILRCVPISNHLYFYWYRQILGQKVEFLVSFYNNEISEKSEIFDDQFSVERPDGSNFTLKIRSTKLEDSAMYFCASSEYGNTIYFGEGSWLTVV.

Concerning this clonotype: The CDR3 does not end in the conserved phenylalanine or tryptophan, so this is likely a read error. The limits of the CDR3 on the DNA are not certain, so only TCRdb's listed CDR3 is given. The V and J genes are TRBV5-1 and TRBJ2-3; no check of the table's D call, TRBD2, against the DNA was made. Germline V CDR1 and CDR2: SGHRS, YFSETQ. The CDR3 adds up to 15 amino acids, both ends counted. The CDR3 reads CASSLSMGYEQYFGP.

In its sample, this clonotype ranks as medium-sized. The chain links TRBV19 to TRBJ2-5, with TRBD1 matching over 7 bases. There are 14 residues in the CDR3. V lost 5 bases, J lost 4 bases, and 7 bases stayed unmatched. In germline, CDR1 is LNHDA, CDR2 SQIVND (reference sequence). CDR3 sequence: CASSGTATPETQYF. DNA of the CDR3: TGTGCCAGTAGTGGGACAGCCACCCCAGAGACCCAGTACTTC.

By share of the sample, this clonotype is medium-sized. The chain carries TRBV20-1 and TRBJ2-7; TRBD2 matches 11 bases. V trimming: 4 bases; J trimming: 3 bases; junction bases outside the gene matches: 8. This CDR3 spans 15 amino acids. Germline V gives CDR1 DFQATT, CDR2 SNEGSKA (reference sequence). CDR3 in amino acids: CSATVSGRANYEQYF. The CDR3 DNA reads TGCAGTGCTACCGTTAGCGGGAGGGCCAACTACGAGCAGTACTTC.

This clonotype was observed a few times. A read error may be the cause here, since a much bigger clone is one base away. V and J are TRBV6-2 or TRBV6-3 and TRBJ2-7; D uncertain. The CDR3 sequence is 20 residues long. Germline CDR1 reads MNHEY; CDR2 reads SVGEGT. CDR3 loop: CASSYSLEDFHTIFSYKQYF. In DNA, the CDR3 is TGTGCCAGCAGTTACTCGCTCGAAGATTTCCACACGATCTTCTCCTACAAGCAGTACTTC.

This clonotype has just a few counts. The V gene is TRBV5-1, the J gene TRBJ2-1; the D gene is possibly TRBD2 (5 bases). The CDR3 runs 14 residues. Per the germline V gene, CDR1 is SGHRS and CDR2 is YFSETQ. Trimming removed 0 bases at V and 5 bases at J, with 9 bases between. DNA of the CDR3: TGCGCCAGCAGCTTGGCGGGATCCCACAATGAGCAGTTCTTC. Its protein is CASSLAGSHNEQFF. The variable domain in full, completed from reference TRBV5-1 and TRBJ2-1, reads KAGVTQTPRYLIKTRGQQVTLSCSPISGHRSVSWYQQTPGQGLQFLFEYFSETQRNKGNFPGRFSGRQFSNSRSEMNVSTLELGDSALYLCASSLAGSHNEQFFGPGTRLTVL.

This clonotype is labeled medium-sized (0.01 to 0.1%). The CDR3 region is CASSFLGVGVNEKLFF. The CDR3 DNA sequence: TGTGCCAGCAGCTTCCTTGGCGTGGGGGTAAATGAAAAACTGTTTTTT. The J gene is TRBJ1-4, the V gene TRBV7-8; D may be TRBD1 (5 bases). CDR1 is SGHVS, CDR2 FQNEAQ, per germline. The CDR3 is made up of 16 amino acids. V lost 3 bases to trimming and J lost 5 bases, with 16 bases between them.

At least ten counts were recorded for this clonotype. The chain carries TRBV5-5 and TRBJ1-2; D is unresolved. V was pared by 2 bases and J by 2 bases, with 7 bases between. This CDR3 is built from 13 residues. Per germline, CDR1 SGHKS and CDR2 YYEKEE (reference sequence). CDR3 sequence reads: CASSFPGNYGYTF. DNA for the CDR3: TGTGCCAGCAGCTTTCCCGGAAACTATGGCTACACCTTC.

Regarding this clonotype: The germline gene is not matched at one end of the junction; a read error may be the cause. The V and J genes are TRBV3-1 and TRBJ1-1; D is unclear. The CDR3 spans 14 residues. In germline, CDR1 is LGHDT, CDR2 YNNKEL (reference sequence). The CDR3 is CASTQGLGSTEAFF. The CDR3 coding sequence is TGTGCCAGCACCCAAGGTTTAGGGAGCACTGAAGCTTTCTTT. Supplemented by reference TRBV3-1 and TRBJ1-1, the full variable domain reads DTAVSQTPKYLVTQMGNDKSIKCEQNLGHDTMYWYKQDSKKFLKIMFSYNNKELIINETVPNRFSPKSPDKAHLNLHINSLELGDSAVYFCASTQGLGSTEAFFGQGTRLTVV.

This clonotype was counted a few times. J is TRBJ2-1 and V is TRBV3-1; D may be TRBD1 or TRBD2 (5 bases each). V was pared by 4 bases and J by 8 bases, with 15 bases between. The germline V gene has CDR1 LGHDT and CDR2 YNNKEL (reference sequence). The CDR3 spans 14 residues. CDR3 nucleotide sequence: TGTGCCAGCAGCCTCCTTGGGCGAGGGGATGAGCAGTTCTTC. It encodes CASSLLGRGDEQFF.

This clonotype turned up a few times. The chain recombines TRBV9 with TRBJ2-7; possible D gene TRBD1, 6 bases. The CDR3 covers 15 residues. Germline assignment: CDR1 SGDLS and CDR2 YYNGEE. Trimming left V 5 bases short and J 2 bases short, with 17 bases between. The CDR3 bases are TGTGCCAGCAGTGAGGGGGTCAGCGGCACCTACGAGCAGTACTTC. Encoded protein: CASSEGVSGTYEQYF.

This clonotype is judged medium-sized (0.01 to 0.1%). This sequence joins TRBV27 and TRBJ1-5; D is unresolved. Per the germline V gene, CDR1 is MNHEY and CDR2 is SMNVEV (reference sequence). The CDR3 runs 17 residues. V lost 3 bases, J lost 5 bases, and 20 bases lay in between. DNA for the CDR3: TGTGCCAGCAGTTTTTTAGGTCCGGCCAGCCGAGATCAGCCCCAGCATTTT. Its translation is CASSFLGPASRDQPQHF.